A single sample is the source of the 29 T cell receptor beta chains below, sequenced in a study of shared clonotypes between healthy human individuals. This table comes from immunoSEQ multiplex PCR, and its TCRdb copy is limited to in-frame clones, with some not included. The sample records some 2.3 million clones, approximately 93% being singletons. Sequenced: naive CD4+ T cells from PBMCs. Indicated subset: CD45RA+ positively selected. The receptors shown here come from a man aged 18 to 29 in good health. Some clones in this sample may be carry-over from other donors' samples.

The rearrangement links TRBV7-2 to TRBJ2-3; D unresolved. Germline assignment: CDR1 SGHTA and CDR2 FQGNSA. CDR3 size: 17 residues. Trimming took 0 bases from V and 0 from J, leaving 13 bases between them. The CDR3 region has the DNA TGTGCCAGCAGCTTAGCGGGCCTCGCCTATAGCACAGATACGCAGTATTTT. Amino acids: CASSLAGLAYSTDTQYF.

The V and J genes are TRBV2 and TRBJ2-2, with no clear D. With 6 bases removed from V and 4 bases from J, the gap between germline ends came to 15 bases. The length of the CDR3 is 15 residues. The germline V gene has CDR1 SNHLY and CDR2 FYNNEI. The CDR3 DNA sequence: TGTGCCAGCAGCCCTTCATGGGCGTCCACCGGGGAGCTGTTTTTT. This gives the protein CASSPSWASTGELFF.

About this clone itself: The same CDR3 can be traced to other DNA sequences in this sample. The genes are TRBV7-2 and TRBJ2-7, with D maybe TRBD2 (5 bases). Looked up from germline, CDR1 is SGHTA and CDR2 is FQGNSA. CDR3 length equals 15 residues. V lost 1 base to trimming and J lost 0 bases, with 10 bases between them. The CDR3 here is CASSLGLAFSYEQYF. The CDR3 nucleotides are TGTGCCAGCAGCTTAGGGCTAGCTTTCTCCTACGAGCAGTACTTC.

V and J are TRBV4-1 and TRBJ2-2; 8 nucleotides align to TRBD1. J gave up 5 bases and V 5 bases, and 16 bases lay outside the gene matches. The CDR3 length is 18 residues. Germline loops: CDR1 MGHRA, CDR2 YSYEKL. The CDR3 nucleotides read TGCGCCAGCAGCTCAATTTGGACAGGGATTCTTGGGACCGGGGAGCTGTTTTTT. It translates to CASSSIWTGILGTGELFF.

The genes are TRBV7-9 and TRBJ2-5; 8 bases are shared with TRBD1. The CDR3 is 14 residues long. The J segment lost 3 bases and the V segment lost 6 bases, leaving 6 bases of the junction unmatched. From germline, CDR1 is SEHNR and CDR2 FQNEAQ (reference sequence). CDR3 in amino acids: CASRPPTGEETQYF. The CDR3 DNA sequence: TGTGCCAGCAGACCTCCGACAGGGGAAGAGACCCAGTACTTC.

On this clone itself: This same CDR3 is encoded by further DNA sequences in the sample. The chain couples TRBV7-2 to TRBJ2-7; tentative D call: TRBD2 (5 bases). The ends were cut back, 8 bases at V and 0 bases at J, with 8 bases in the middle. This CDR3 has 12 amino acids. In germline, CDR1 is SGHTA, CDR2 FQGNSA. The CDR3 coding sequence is TGTGCCAGCGCCGCGGGCTCCTACGAGCAGTACTTC. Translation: CASAAGSYEQYF.

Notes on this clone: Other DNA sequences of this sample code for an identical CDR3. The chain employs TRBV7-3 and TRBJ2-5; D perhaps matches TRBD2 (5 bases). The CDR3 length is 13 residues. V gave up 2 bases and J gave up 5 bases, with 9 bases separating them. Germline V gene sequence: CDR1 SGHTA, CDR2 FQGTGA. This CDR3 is CASSLSPGETQYF. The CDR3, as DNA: TGTGCCAGCAGCTTATCCCCGGGGGAGACCCAGTACTTC.

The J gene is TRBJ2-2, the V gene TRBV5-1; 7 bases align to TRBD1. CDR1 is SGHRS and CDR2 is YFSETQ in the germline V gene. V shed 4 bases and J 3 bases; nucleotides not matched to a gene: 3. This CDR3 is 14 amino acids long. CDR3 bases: TGCGCCAGCAGCAAGGACAGGTACACCGGGGAGCTGTTTTTT. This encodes CASSKDRYTGELFF.

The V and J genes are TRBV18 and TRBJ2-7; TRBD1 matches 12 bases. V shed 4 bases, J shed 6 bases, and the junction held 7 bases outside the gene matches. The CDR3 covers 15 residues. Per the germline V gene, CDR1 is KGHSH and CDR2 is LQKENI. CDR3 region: CASSLGTGGTSEQYF. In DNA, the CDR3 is TGTGCCAGCTCACTTGGGACAGGGGGCACATCCGAGCAGTACTTC.

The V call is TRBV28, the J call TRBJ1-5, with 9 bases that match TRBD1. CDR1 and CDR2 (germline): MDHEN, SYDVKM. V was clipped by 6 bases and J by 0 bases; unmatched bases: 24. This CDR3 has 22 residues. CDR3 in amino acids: CASSLPAIKPGQGSFSNQPQHF. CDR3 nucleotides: TGTGCCAGCAGCCTGCCAGCTATCAAACCGGGACAGGGTTCTTTTAGCAATCAGCCCCAGCATTTT.

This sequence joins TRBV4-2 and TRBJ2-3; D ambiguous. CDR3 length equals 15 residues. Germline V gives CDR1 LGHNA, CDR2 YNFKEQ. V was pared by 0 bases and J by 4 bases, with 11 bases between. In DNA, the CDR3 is TGTGCCAGCAGCCAAGAGAAGAGGAGCGCAGATACGCAGTATTTT. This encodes CASSQEKRSADTQYF.

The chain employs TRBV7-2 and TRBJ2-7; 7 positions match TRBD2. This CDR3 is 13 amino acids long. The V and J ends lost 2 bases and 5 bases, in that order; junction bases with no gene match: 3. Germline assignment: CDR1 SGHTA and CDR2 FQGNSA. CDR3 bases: TGTGCCAGCAGCTTATGGCGGGAGAACGAGCAGTACTTC. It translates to CASSLWRENEQYF.

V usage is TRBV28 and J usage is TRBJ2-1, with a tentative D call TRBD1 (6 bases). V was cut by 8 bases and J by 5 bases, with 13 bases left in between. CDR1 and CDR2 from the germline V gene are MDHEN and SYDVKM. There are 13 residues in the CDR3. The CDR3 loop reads CASRQDPNNEQFF. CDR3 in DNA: TGTGCCAGCCGACAGGATCCGAACAATGAGCAGTTCTTC.

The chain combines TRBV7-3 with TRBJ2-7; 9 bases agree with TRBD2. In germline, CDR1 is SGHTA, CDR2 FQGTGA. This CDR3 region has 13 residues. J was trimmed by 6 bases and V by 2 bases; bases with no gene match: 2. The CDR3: CASSLGLATEQYF. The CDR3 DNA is TGTGCCAGCAGCTTAGGACTAGCGACCGAGCAGTACTTC.

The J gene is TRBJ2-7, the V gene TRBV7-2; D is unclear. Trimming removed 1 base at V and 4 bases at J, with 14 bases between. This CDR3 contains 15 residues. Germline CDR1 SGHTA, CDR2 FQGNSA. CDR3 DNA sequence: TGTGCCAGCAGCTTAGGAAGTTCGGTCGATTACGAGCAGTACTTC. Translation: CASSLGSSVDYEQYF.

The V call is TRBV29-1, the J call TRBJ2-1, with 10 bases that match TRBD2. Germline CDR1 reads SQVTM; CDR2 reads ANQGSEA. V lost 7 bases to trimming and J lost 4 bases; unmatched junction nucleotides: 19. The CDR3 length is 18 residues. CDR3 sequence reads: CSASVLAGTAGQYNEQFF. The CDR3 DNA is TGCAGCGCCTCGGTACTAGCGGGGACCGCCGGCCAATACAATGAGCAGTTCTTC.

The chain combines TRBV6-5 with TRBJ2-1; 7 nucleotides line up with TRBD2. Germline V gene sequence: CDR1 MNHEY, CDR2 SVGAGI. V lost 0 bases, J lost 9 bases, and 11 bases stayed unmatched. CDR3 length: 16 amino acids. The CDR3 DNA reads TGTGCCAGCAGTTACTCCTCGCGGGAGTATTCGGGTGAGCAGTTCTTC. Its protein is CASSYSSREYSGEQFF.

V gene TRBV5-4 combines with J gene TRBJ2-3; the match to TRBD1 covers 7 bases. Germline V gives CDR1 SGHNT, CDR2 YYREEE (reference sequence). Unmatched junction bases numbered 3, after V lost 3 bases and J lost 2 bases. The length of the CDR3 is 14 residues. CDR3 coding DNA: TGTGCCAGCAGCTGGGGACAGTCCACAGATACGCAGTATTTT. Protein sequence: CASSWGQSTDTQYF. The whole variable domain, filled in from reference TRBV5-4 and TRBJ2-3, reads ETGVTQSPTHLIKTRGQQVTLRCSSQSGHNTVSWYQQALGQGPQFIFQYYREEENGRGNFPPRFSGLQFPNYSSELNVNALELDDSALYLCASSWGQSTDTQYFGPGTRLTVL.

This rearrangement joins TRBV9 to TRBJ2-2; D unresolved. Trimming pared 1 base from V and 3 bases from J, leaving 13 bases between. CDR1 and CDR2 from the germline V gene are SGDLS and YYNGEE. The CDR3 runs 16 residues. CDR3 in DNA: TGTGCCAGCAGCGTAAGTGGGCAGAGCTACACCGGGGAGCTGTTTTTT. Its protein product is CASSVSGQSYTGELFF. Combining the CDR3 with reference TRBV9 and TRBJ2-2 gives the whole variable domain DSGVTQTPKHLITATGQRVTLRCSPRSGDLSVYWYQQSLDQGLQFLIQYYNGEERAKGNILERFSAQQFPDLHSELNLSSLELGDSALYFCASSVSGQSYTGELFFGEGSRLTVL.

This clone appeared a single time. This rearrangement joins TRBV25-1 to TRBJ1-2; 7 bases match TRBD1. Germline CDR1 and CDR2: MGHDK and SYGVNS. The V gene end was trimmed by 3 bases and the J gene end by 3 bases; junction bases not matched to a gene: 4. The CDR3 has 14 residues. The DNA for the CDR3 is TGTGCCAGCAGTGAGTCACAGGGGCACTATGGCTACACCTTC. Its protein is CASSESQGHYGYTF.

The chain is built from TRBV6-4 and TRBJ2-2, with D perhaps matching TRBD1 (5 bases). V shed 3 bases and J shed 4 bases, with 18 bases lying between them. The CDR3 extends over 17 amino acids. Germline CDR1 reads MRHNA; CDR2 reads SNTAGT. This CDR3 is CASSEFEQGVVTGELFF. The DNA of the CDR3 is TGTGCCAGCAGTGAGTTTGAGCAGGGTGTTGTCACCGGGGAGCTGTTTTTT.

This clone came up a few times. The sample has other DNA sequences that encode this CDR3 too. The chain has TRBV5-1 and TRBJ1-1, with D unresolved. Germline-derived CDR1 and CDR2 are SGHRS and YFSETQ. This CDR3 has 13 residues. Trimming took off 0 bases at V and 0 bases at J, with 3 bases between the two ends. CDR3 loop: CASSLGMNTEAFF. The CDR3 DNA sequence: TGCGCCAGCAGCTTGGGTATGAACACTGAAGCTTTCTTT.

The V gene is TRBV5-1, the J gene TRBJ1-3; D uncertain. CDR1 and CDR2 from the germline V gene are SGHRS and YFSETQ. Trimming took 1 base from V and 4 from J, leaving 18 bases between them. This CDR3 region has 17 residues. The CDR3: CASSLISAGIAGNTIYF. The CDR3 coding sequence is TGCGCCAGCAGCTTGATTAGCGCGGGGATTGCAGGAAACACCATATATTTT.

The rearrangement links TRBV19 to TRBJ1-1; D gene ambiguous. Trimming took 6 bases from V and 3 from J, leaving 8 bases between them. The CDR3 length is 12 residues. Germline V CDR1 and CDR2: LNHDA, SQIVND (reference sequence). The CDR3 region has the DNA TGTGCCAGTAGCTACGCCTACACTGAAGCTTTCTTT. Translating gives CASSYAYTEAFF. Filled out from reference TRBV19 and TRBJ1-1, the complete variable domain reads DGGITQSPKYLFRKEGQNVTLSCEQNLNHDAMYWYRQDPGQGLRLIYYSQIVNDFQKGDIAEGYSVSREKKESFPLTVTSAQKNPTAFYLCASSYAYTEAFFGQGTRLTVV.

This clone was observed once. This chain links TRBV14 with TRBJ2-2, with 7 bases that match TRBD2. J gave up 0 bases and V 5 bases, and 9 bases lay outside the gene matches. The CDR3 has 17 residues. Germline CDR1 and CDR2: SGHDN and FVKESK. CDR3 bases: TGTGCCAGCAGCTCCTCCCTAGCGGCAACGAACACCGGGGAGCTGTTTTTT. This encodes CASSSSLAATNTGELFF.

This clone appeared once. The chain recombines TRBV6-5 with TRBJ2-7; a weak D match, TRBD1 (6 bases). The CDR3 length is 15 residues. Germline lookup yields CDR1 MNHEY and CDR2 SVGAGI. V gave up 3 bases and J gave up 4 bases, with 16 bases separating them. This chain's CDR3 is CASSYGQLQGYEQYF. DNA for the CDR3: TGTGCCAGCAGTTATGGGCAACTCCAGGGGTACGAGCAGTACTTC.

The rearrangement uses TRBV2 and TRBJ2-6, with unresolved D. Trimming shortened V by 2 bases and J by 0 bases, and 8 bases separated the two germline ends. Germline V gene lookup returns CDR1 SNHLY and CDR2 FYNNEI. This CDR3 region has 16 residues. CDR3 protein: CASSESGPSGANVLTF. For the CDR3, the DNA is TGTGCCAGCAGTGAATCTGGACCCTCTGGGGCCAACGTCCTGACTTTC.

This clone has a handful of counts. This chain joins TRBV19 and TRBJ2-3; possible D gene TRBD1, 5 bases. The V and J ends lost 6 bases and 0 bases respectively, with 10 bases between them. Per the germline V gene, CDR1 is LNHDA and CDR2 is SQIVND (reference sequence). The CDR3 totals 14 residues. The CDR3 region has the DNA TGTGCCAGTAGGCGGACACCCAGCACAGATACGCAGTATTTT. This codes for CASRRTPSTDTQYF.

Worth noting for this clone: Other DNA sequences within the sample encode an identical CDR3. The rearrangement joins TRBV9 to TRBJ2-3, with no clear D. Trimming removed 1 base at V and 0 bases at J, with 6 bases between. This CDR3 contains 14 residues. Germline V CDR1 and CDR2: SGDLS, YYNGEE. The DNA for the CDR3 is TGTGCCAGCAGCGTACCTGGAAGCACAGATACGCAGTATTTT. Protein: CASSVPGSTDTQYF.